These 24 T cell receptor beta chains share one sample of origin, sequenced in a study of CD8 T cells in Susac syndrome. Random hexamers were used to reverse transcribe the RNA input (about 0.5 to 1 ug). TCRdb re-called the immunoSEQ multiplex PCR reads with MiXCR, one entry per CDR3 protein. The profile covers 130,000 or so distinct CDR3 sequences, with approximately 79% appearing a single time and more than 0.5% taken by the ten largest. Sequenced input: CD8+ T cells from PBMCs. The receptors were gathered from a human donor with multiple sclerosis.

The CDR3, as DNA: TGTGCCAGCAGTTCCGTAGCGGAGTCTAGCACAGATACGCAGTATTTT. Its translation: CASSSVAESSTDTQYF. This chain uses TRBV28 with TRBJ2-3, with D tentatively TRBD2 (6 bases). Germline assignment: CDR1 MDHEN and CDR2 SYDVKM. Trimming removed 4 bases from V and 0 bases from J, with 14 bases in between. This CDR3 has 16 residues. Full variable domain (missing parts from reference TRBV28 and TRBJ2-3): DVKVTQSSRYLVKRTGEKVFLECVQDMDHENMFWYRQDPGLGLRLIYFSYDVKMKEKGDIPEGYSVSREKKERFSLILESASTNQTSMYLCASSSVAESSTDTQYFGPGTRLTVL.

The V call is TRBV19, the J call TRBJ1-5; no firm D call. Germline CDR1 LNHDA, CDR2 SQIVND (reference sequence). The V end was cut by 3 bases, the J end by 7 bases, with 10 bases between. This CDR3 contains 13 residues. The CDR3 reads CASSMDAEQPQHF. For the CDR3, the DNA is TGTGCCAGTAGTATGGACGCAGAACAGCCCCAGCATTTT.

This rearrangement joins TRBV7-9 to TRBJ2-3; D is unresolved. Germline CDR1 is SEHNR and CDR2 is FQNEAQ (reference sequence). Trimming took 5 bases from V and 0 from J, leaving 15 bases between them. There are 16 residues in the CDR3. The CDR3 nucleotides read TGTGCCAGCAGCCCCCATTCTATGGCTAGCACAGATACGCAGTATTTT. Its translation: CASSPHSMASTDTQYF.

The J gene is TRBJ2-1, the V gene TRBV18; TRBD1 aligns across 9 bases. This CDR3 is 15 amino acids long. Germline CDR1 and CDR2: KGHSH and LQKENI. V gave up 5 bases and J gave up 2 bases; unmatched junction bases: 4. Written as DNA, the CDR3 is TGTGCCAGCTCAATCGGACAGGGGACCTACAATGAGCAGTTCTTC. It translates to CASSIGQGTYNEQFF.

This chain uses TRBV13 with TRBJ2-2; D possibly corresponds to TRBD1 (6 bases). Germline loops: CDR1 PRHDT, CDR2 FYEKMQ (reference sequence). The CDR3 extends over 14 amino acids. The ends were cut back, 2 bases at V and 6 bases at J, with 10 bases in the middle. CDR3: CASSLSRGAGELFF. The DNA of the CDR3 is TGTGCCAGCAGCTTATCCAGGGGCGCCGGGGAGCTGTTTTTT.

The chain combines TRBV5-1 with TRBJ2-2, with 11 bases that match TRBD2. CDR1 SGHRS and CDR2 YFSETQ come from the germline V gene. V shed 0 bases and J 4 bases; nucleotides not matched to a gene: 2. This CDR3 comprises 16 residues. CDR3 sequence: CASSLGLAGRTGELFF. CDR3 coding DNA: TGCGCCAGCAGCTTGGGACTAGCGGGACGCACCGGGGAGCTGTTTTTT.

This clonotype appeared a few times. J is TRBJ2-2 and V is TRBV5-4, with D unresolved. This CDR3 spans 13 amino acids. Germline V gene lookup returns CDR1 SGHNT and CDR2 YYREEE (reference sequence). V was cut by 1 base and J by 7 bases, with 8 bases left in between. CDR3 DNA sequence: TGTGCCAGCAGCTTGTTTGGGGACGGGGAGCTGTTTTTT. Amino acid sequence: CASSLFGDGELFF.

This rearrangement joins TRBV19 to TRBJ2-1; 9 bases match TRBD2. There are 16 residues in the CDR3. CDR1 is LNHDA, CDR2 SQIVND, per germline (reference sequence). V dropped 6 bases and J dropped 7; count of bases not matched to a gene: 13. The CDR3 sequence: CASSHTLAGEWNEQFF. The CDR3 DNA follows: TGTGCCAGTAGCCACACCTTAGCGGGAGAGTGGAATGAGCAGTTCTTC.

The gene calls are TRBV5-1 and TRBJ2-2; D gene unclear. CDR3 size: 14 residues. V was cut by 2 bases and J by 1 base, with 6 bases left in between. Germline V CDR1 and CDR2: SGHRS, YFSETQ. For the CDR3, the DNA is TGCGCCAGCAGCTTTCTGGGGAACACCGGGGAGCTGTTTTTT. Protein product: CASSFLGNTGELFF.

The chain combines TRBV6-1 with TRBJ1-5; D is uncertain. The V end was cut by 7 bases, the J end by 6 bases, with 10 bases between. CDR1 is MNHNS, CDR2 SASEGT, per germline. The CDR3 is made up of 12 amino acids. CDR3 sequence: CASKAGFQPQHF. The CDR3 nucleotides are TGTGCCAGCAAGGCAGGTTTTCAGCCCCAGCATTTT.

This sequence joins TRBV6-1 and TRBJ2-1, with D maybe TRBD2 (6 bases). Germline loops: CDR1 MNHNS, CDR2 SASEGT. Trimming left V 5 bases short and J 4 bases short, with 15 bases between. There are 15 residues in the CDR3. DNA for the CDR3: TGTGCCAGCAGTCGACCCGGGACTGGGTACAATGAGCAGTTCTTC. Translation gives CASSRPGTGYNEQFF.

The rearrangement uses TRBV20-1 and TRBJ2-1; D is undetermined. The CDR3 length is 15 residues. From germline, CDR1 is DFQATT and CDR2 SNEGSKA (reference sequence). Trimming stripped 0 bases from V and 6 bases from J, with 15 bases between. The CDR3 bases are TGCAGTGCTAGAGATAGGACCGAGGCTCGCAATGAGCAGTTCTTC. Amino acids: CSARDRTEARNEQFF.

The V call is TRBV11-2, the J call TRBJ1-2; the D is unclear. The CDR3 is 17 residues long. From germline, CDR1 is SGHAT and CDR2 FQNNGV. V was clipped by 7 bases and J by 4 bases, with 25 bases between them. CDR3 in DNA: TGTGCCAGCACCCCGGAGGACGGAATCCATCTGATCTATGGCTACACCTTC. Protein: CASTPEDGIHLIYGYTF.

The chain links TRBV7-8 to TRBJ2-1; 9 bases match TRBD2. Germline loops: CDR1 SGHVS, CDR2 FQNEAQ. The CDR3 consists of 15 residues. Germline trimming cut 1 base from V and 8 bases from J; bases unmatched to any gene: 6. This chain's CDR3 is CASSLDGTSLHEQFF. In DNA form, the CDR3 reads TGTGCCAGCAGCTTAGACGGGACTAGCTTGCATGAGCAGTTCTTC.

The J gene is TRBJ2-1, the V gene TRBV9, with 7 positions matching TRBD2. Germline assignment: CDR1 SGDLS and CDR2 YYNGEE. This CDR3 region has 15 residues. With 0 bases clipped from V and 4 bases from J, the junction kept 4 bases outside the gene matches. The CDR3 is CASSVGLADYNEQFF. The CDR3 DNA sequence: TGTGCCAGCAGCGTAGGCCTAGCGGATTACAATGAGCAGTTCTTC.

This rearrangement joins TRBV5-4 to TRBJ2-1; 8 bases are a match to TRBD2. The germline V gene has CDR1 SGHNT and CDR2 YYREEE (reference sequence). V gave up 0 bases and J gave up 3 bases; unmatched junction bases: 11. This CDR3 region has 18 residues. CDR3 amino acids: CASSLESRGGGFYNEQFF. The DNA of the CDR3 is TGTGCCAGCAGCTTGGAGTCCCGGGGCGGGGGGTTCTACAATGAGCAGTTCTTC.

The DNA for the CDR3 is TGCGCCAGCAGCGGGACGCTCGGCAATGAGCAGTTCTTC. It codes for CASSGTLGNEQFF. The chain combines TRBV5-1 with TRBJ2-1; either TRBD1 or TRBD2 may fit D (5 bases each). The CDR3 is 13 amino acids. The germline V gene has CDR1 SGHRS and CDR2 YFSETQ. The V gene lost 4 bases and the J gene lost 6 bases, with 11 bases spanning the gap. The full variable domain, its missing parts supplied by reference TRBV5-1 and TRBJ2-1, is KAGVTQTPRYLIKTRGQQVTLSCSPISGHRSVSWYQQTPGQGLQFLFEYFSETQRNKGNFPGRFSGRQFSNSRSEMNVSTLELGDSALYLCASSGTLGNEQFFGPGTRLTVL.

The rearrangement uses TRBV19 and TRBJ2-1, with 11 nucleotides matching TRBD2. The trim removed 7 bases at V and 6 bases at J, leaving 14 bases unmatched. Germline assignment: CDR1 LNHDA and CDR2 SQIVND (reference sequence). The CDR3 runs to 17 residues. The CDR3 loop is CASTPGSGGASPNEQFF. Here the CDR3 DNA reads TGTGCCAGTACCCCGGGTAGCGGGGGGGCCAGTCCCAATGAGCAGTTCTTC. Full variable domain (rest looked up from reference TRBV19 and TRBJ2-1): DGGITQSPKYLFRKEGQNVTLSCEQNLNHDAMYWYRQDPGQGLRLIYYSQIVNDFQKGDIAEGYSVSREKKESFPLTVTSAQKNPTAFYLCASTPGSGGASPNEQFFGPGTRLTVL.

This clonotype was seen a handful of times. This sequence joins TRBV5-1 and TRBJ2-7; D gene ambiguous. Per the germline V gene, CDR1 is SGHRS and CDR2 is YFSETQ. V dropped 1 base and J dropped 4 bases, with 9 bases sitting between them. The CDR3 length is 13 residues. CDR3 nucleotide sequence: TGCGCCAGCAGCTTGTCCCTGGGGTACGAGCAGTACTTC. Its translation: CASSLSLGYEQYF.

This chain uses TRBV19 with TRBJ1-5, with no clear D. This CDR3 has 12 residues. The germline V and J ends were trimmed by 3 bases and 7 bases, with 7 bases remaining between them. The germline CDR1 and CDR2 sequences are LNHDA and SQIVND (reference sequence). CDR3 sequence (DNA): TGTGCCAGTAGTATTGGTTGGCAGCCCCAGCATTTT. It yields the protein CASSIGWQPQHF. The variable domain in full, with the rest retrieved from reference TRBV19 and TRBJ1-5, is DGGITQSPKYLFRKEGQNVTLSCEQNLNHDAMYWYRQDPGQGLRLIYYSQIVNDFQKGDIAEGYSVSREKKESFPLTVTSAQKNPTAFYLCASSIGWQPQHFGDGTRLSIL.

The table lists this clonotype with a count of one. The chain joins TRBV27 to TRBJ1-2; D remains unclear. The CDR3 has 13 amino acids. The V gene's germline CDR1 is MNHEY and CDR2 SMNVEV (reference sequence). Trimming removed 5 bases from V and 6 bases from J, with 13 bases in between. The CDR3 DNA is TGTGCCAGCAGTCAACAGCAGAGAGATGGCTACACCTTC. The encoded protein is CASSQQQRDGYTF.

The chain is built from TRBV13 and TRBJ1-2, with TRBD1 matching 9 bases. Germline values: CDR1 PRHDT, CDR2 FYEKMQ (reference sequence). There are 15 residues in the CDR3. V lost 5 bases, J lost 6 bases, and 10 bases stayed unmatched. The CDR3 bases are TGTGCCAGCAGCGGTGAGGACAGGGGCGTAGATGGCTACACCTTC. The encoded protein is CASSGEDRGVDGYTF.

This rearrangement joins TRBV18 to TRBJ1-1; no clear D. Germline V gene data show CDR1 as KGHSH and CDR2 as LQKENI. The ends were cut back, 2 bases at V and 1 base at J, with 14 bases in the middle. The CDR3 is 16 residues long. The CDR3 coding sequence is TGTGCCAGCTCACCAAGGACGGCGAGCGGGAACACTGAAGCTTTCTTT. Encoded protein: CASSPRTASGNTEAFF.

This clonotype has a handful of counts. V is TRBV24-1 and J is TRBJ2-3, with D uncertain. V dropped 2 bases and J dropped 6 bases, with 5 bases sitting between them. The CDR3 runs 12 residues. Germline V gene data show CDR1 as KGHDR and CDR2 as SFDVKD. The CDR3 nucleotides read TGTGCCACCAGTGATTGGGCGGATACGCAGTATTTT. As protein: CATSDWADTQYF.